This TCR beta chain was sequenced for a study of blood T cell repertoires in COVID-19. Study overall: The cDNA or gDNA used as material had been derived from T cells, B-cell-depleted T cells, or PBMCs.

The assay was immunoSEQ multiplex PCR, and TCRdb's table has in-frame clones only and misses some. This table has more than 65,000 clones, approximately 80% appearing once. The V and J ends lost 3 bases and 5 bases respectively, with 10 bases between them. CDR1 is DFQATT and CDR2 is SNEGSKA in the germline V gene (reference sequence). The CDR3 spans 12 residues. The gene calls are TRBV20-1 and TRBJ1-1; D might be TRBD1 (5 bases). Sequencing input: peripheral blood. The sequence was obtained from a woman in her seventies with acute or convalescent COVID-19. CDR3 DNA: TGCAGTGCTAGTCCCCGGGGGACTGAAGCTTTCTTT. As protein: CSASPRGTEAFF.